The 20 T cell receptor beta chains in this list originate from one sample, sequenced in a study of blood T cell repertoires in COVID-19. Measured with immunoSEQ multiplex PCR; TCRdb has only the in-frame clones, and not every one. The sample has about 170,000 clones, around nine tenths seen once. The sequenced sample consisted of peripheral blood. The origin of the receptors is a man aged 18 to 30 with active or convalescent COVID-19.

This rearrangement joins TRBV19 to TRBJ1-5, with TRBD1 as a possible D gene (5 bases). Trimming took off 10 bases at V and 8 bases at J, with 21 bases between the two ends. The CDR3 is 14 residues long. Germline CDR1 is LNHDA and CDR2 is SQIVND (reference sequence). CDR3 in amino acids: CATHRGGVWKPQHF. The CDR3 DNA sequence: TGTGCCACCCACCGCGGGGGGGTATGGAAGCCCCAGCATTTT.

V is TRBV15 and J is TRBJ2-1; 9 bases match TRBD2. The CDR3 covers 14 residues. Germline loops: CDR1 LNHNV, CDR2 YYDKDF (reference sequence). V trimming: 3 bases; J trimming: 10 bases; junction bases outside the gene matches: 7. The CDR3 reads CATSRRTSVREQFF. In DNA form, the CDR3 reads TGTGCCACCAGCAGGCGGACTAGCGTAAGGGAGCAGTTCTTC.

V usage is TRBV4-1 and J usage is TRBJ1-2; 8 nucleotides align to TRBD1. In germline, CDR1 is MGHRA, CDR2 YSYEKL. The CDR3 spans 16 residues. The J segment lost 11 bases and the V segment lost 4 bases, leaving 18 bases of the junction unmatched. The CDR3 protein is CASSLTIQINRGEYTF. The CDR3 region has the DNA TGCGCCAGCAGCCTCACAATCCAGATCAACAGGGGGGAATACACCTTC.

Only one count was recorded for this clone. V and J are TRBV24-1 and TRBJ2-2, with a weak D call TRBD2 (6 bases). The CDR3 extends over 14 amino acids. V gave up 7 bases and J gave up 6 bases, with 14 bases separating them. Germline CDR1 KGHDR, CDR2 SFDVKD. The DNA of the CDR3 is TGTGCCACCAGGCCCGGAGGGGCTCCCGGGGAGCTGTTTTTT. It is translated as CATRPGGAPGELFF.

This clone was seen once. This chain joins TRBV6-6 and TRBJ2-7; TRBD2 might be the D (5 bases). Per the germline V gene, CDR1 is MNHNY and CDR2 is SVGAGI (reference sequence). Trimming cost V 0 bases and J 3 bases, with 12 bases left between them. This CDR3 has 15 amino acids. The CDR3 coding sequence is TGTGCCAGCAGTTACTCGGAGGTCCTGTACTACGAGCAGTACTTC. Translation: CASSYSEVLYYEQYF.

CDR3 bases: TGCGCCAGCAGCTCCGGGACAGTAAATGAAAAACTGTTTTTT. It is translated as CASSSGTVNEKLFF. J is TRBJ1-4 and V is TRBV5-1; 7 bases align to TRBD1. Germline V gene sequence: CDR1 SGHRS, CDR2 YFSETQ. The CDR3 covers 14 residues. Trimming removed 3 bases from V and 5 bases from J; junction bases left unmatched: 4.

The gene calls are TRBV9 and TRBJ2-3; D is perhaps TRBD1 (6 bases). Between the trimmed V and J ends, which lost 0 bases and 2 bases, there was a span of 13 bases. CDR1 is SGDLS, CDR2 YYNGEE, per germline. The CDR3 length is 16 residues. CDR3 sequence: CASSVEGTSYTDTQYF. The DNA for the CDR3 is TGTGCCAGCAGCGTAGAAGGGACATCGTACACAGATACGCAGTATTTT.

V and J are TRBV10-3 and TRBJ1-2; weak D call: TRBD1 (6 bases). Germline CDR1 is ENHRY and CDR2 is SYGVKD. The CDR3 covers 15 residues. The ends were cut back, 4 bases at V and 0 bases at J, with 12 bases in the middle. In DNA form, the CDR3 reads TGTGCCATCAGTGGGACAGCTGAGACTAACTATGGCTACACCTTC. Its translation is CAISGTAETNYGYTF.

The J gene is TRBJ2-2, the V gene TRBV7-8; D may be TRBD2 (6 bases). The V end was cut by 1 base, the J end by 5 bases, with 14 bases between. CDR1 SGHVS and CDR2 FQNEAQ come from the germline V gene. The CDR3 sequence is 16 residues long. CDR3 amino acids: CASSLEGSGGTGELFF. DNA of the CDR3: TGTGCCAGCAGCTTAGAGGGTAGCGGCGGTACCGGGGAGCTGTTTTTT. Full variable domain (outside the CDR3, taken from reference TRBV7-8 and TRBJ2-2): GAGVSQSPRYKVAKRGQDVALRCDPISGHVSLFWYQQALGQGPEFLTYFQNEAQLDKSGLPSDRFFAERPEGSVSTLKIQRTQQEDSAVYLCASSLEGSGGTGELFFGEGSRLTVL.

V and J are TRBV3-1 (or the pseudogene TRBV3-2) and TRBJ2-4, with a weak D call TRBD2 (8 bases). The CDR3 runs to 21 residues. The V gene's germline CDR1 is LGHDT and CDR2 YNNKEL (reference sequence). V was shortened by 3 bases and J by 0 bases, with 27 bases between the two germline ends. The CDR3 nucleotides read TGTGCCAGCAGCCATCAGTCTGCTCGCGGGAGGAGGGGGCTAGCCAAAAACATTCAGTACTTC. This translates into CASSHQSARGRRGLAKNIQYF.

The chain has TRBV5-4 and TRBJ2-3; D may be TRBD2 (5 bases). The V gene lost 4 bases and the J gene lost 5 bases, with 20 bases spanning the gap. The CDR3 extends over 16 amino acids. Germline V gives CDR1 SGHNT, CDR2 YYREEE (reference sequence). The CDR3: CASSLEAATSGDTQYF. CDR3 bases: TGTGCCAGCAGCCTAGAAGCGGCTACCTCGGGAGATACGCAGTATTTT. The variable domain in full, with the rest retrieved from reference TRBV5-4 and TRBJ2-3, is ETGVTQSPTHLIKTRGQQVTLRCSSQSGHNTVSWYQQALGQGPQFIFQYYREEENGRGNFPPRFSGLQFPNYSSELNVNALELDDSALYLCASSLEAATSGDTQYFGPGTRLTVL.

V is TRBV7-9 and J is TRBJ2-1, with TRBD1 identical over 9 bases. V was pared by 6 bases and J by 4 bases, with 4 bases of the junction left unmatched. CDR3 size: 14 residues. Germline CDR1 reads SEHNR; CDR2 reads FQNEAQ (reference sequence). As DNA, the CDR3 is TGTGCCAGCAGTGGGGACAGGGCTTACAATGAGCAGTTCTTC. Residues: CASSGDRAYNEQFF.

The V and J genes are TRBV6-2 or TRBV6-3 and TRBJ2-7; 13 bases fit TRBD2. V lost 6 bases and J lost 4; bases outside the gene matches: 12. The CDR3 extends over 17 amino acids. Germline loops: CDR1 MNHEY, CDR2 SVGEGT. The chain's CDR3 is CASSPAWGTSGTYEQYF. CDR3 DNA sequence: TGTGCCAGCAGCCCCGCCTGGGGGACTAGCGGGACTTACGAGCAGTACTTC.

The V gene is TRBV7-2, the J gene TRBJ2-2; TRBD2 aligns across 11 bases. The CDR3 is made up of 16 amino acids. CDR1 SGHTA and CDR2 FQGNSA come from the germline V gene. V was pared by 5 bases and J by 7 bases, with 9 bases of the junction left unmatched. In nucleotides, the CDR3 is TGTGCCAGCAGCGCCCCACTAGCGGGAGCTTTCGGGGAGCTGTTTTTT. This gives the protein CASSAPLAGAFGELFF.

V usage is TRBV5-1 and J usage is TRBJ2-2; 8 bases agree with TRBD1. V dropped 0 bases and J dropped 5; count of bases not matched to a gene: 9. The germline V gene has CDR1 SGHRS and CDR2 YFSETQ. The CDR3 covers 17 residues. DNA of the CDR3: TGCGCCAGCAGCTTGGTATGGCAGGGGGCCGGTACCGGGGAGCTGTTTTTT. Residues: CASSLVWQGAGTGELFF.

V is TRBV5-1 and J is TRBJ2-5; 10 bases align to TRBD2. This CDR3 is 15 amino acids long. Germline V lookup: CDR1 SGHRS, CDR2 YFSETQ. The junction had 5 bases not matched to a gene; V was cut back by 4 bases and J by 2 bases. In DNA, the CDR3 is TGCGCCAGCAGCATACTAGCGGGGAAACAAGAGACCCAGTACTTC. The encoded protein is CASSILAGKQETQYF.

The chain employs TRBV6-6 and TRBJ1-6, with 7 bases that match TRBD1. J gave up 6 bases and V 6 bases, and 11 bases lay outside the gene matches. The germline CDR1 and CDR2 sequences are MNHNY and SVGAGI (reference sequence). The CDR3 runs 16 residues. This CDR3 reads CASSQGVDRANSPLHF. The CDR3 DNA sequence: TGTGCCAGCAGCCAAGGGGTAGACAGGGCTAATTCACCCCTCCACTTT.

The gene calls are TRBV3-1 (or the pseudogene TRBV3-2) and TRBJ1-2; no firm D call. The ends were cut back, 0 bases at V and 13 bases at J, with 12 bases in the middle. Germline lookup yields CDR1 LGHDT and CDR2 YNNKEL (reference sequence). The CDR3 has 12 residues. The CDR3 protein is CASSQDQESLTF. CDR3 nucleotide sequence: TGTGCCAGCAGCCAAGATCAAGAGTCTCTCACCTTC.

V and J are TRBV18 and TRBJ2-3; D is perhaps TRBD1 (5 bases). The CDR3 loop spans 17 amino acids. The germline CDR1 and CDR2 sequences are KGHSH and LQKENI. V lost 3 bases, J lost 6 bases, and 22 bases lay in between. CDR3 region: CASSPAEGARVWDTQYF. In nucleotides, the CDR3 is TGTGCCAGCTCACCTGCCGAAGGGGCCCGCGTTTGGGATACGCAGTATTTT.

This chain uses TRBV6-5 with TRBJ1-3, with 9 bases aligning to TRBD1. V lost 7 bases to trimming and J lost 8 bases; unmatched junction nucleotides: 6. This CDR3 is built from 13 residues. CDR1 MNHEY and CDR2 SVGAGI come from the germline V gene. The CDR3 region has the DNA TGTGCCAGCATTCCGGGACAGGGCTACACCATATATTTT. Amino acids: CASIPGQGYTIYF.